The next 2 T cell receptor beta chains were all read from a single sample in a study of cytomegalovirus exposure and HLA in healthy donors. The PCR was carried out with 60 Vbeta primers and 13 Jbeta primers. Generated by immunoSEQ multiplex PCR, the TCRdb table keeps only in-frame clones and is missing some. The data show about 110,000 clones, about three quarters seen once. Sequenced sample: PBMCs. These receptors were collected from a woman between 50 and 59 years old in good health and CMV-seropositive.

The V call is TRBV18, the J call TRBJ1-5; D is ambiguous. The CDR3 has 13 residues. Trimming took off 4 bases at V and 3 bases at J, with 7 bases between the two ends. Germline V gives CDR1 KGHSH, CDR2 LQKENI. CDR3 residues: CASSLQDNQPQHF. Here the CDR3 DNA reads TGTGCCAGCTCACTCCAGGACAATCAGCCCCAGCATTTT.

On this clone: A far larger clone is one nucleotide away, so this likely arose from a read error. This rearrangement joins TRBV7-9 to TRBJ1-2; tentatively, D is TRBD1 (6 bases). The CDR3 extends over 15 amino acids. Germline V gene lookup returns CDR1 SEHNR and CDR2 FQNEAQ (reference sequence). CDR3 DNA: TGTTCCAGCAGCCAAGCTGTGTCAGGGGACTATGGCTACACCTTC. Translation: CSSSQAVSGDYGYTF.